This entry features one T cell receptor beta chain sequence. Antigen unknown. CDR3 size: 11 residues. Germline loops: CDR1 MNHEY, CDR2 SVGAGI. The ends were cut back, 5 bases at V and 0 bases at J, with 2 bases in the middle. Measured with immunoSEQ multiplex PCR; TCRdb has only the in-frame clones, and not every one. The repertoire holds about 76,000 clones, around 78% seen once, with 38% in the top ten. The data originate from a study of cytotoxic CD8 clonotypes in ibrutinib-treated CLL. Whole-study context: Some 25 partial and 2 complete responses; at median approximately 70 months, about 14 remitted, about 12 progressed. A median about twelve months of treatment, range 6 to 36, preceded the collection of response samples.

Study findings and constraints: The study found clonality rose at ibrutinib response, then fell toward baseline at progression. Rare overall, public clonotypes shrank or held steady under therapy.

This chain uses TRBV6-5 with TRBJ2-7; D unclear. Sequenced material: PBMCs, taken after 24 months of ibrutinib treatment. The TCR originated in a human donor with chronic lymphocytic leukemia. This chain's CDR3 is CASSASYEQYF. CDR3 DNA sequence: TGTGCCAGCAGTGCCTCCTACGAGCAGTACTTC.